Given below is one T cell receptor beta chain in context. This sample stems from a study of OX40 agonist ivuxolimab in advanced cancers. TCRdb's table, derived via immunoSEQ multiplex PCR, lists solely in-frame clones and lacks some. This table holds tens of thousands of clones, roughly 90% found once. Germline CDR1 reads SGHRS; CDR2 reads YFSETQ. The V end was cut by 4 bases, the J end by 0 bases, with 15 bases between. The CDR3 has 16 residues. V usage is TRBV5-1 and J usage is TRBJ2-3; D might be TRBD1 (6 bases). The receptor was isolated from an adult with an advanced solid tumor such as melanoma, head and neck, liver or kidney cancer. The source was CD4+ or CD8+ T cells sorted from blood, collected in a trial of the OX40 agonist ivuxolimab. The CDR3: CASSVDRPLSTDTQYF. DNA of the CDR3: TGCGCCAGCAGCGTCGACAGGCCCCTTAGCACAGATACGCAGTATTTT.